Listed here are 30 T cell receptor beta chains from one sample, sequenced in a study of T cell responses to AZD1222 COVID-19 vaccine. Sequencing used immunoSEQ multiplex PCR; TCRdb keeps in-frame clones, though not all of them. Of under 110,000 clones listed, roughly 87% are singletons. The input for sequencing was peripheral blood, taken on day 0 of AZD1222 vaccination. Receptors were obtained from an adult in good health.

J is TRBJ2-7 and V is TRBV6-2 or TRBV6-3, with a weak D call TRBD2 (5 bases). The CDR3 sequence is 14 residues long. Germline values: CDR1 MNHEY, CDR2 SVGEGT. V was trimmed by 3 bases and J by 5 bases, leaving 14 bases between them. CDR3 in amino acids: CASSYGLATNEQYF. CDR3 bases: TGTGCCAGCAGTTATGGGCTAGCAACAAACGAGCAGTACTTC.

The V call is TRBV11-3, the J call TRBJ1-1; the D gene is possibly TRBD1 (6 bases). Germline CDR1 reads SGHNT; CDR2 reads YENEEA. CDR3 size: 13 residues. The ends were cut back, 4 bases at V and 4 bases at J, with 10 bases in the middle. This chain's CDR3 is CASSSGVLTEAFF. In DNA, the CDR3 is TGTGCCAGCAGCTCAGGGGTGCTCACTGAAGCTTTCTTT. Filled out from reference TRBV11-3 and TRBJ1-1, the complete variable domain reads EAGVVQSPRYKIIEKKQPVAFWCNPISGHNTLYWYLQNLGQGPELLIRYENEEAVDDSQLPKDRFSAERLKGVDSTLKIQPAELGDSAVYLCASSSGVLTEAFFGQGTRLTVV.

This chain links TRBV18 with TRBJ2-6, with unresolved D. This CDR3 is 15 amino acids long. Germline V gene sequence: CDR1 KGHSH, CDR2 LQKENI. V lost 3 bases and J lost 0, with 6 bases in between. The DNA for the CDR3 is TGTGCCAGCTCACCTGCGACCTCTGGGGCCAACGTCCTGACTTTC. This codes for CASSPATSGANVLTF.

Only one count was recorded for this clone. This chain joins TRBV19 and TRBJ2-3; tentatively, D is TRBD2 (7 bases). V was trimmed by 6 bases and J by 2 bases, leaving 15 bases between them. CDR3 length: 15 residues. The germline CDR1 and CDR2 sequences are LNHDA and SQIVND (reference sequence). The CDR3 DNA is TGTGCCAGTAGCCAAGGGGGGGGGCACACAGATACGCAGTATTTT. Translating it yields CASSQGGGHTDTQYF.

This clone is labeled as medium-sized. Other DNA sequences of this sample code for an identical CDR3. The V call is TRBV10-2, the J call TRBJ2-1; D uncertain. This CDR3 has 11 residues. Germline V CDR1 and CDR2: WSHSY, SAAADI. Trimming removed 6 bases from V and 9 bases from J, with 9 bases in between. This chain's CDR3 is CASSLGSEQFF. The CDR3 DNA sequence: TGCGCCAGCAGCCTCGGTTCTGAGCAGTTCTTC.

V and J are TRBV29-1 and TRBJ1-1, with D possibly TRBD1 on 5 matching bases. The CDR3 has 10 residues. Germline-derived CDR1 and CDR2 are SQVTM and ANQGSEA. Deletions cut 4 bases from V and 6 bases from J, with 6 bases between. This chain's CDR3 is CSVGQSEAFF. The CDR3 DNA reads TGCAGCGTTGGACAGTCTGAAGCTTTCTTT.

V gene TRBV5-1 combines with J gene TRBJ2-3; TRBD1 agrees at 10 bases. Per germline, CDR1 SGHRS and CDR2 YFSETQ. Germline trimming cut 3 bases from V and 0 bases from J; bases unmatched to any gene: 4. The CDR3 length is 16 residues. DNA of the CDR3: TGCGCCAGCAGCTCCCGACAGGGGGCCAGCACAGATACGCAGTATTTT. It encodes CASSSRQGASTDTQYF. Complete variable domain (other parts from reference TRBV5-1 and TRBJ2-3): KAGVTQTPRYLIKTRGQQVTLSCSPISGHRSVSWYQQTPGQGLQFLFEYFSETQRNKGNFPGRFSGRQFSNSRSEMNVSTLELGDSALYLCASSSRQGASTDTQYFGPGTRLTVL.

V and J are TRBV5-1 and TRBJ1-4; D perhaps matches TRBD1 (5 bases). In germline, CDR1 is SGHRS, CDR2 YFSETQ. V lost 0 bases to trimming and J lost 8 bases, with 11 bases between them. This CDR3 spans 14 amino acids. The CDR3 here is CASSLGQRGEKLFF. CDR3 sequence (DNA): TGCGCCAGCAGCTTGGGACAGAGAGGGGAAAAACTGTTTTTT.

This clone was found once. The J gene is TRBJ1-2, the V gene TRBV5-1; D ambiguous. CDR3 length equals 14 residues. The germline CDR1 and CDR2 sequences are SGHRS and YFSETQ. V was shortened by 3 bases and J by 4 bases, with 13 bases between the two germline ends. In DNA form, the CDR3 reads TGCGCCAGCAGCTACGAGGCAGTAGGCTATGGCTACACCTTC. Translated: CASSYEAVGYGYTF.

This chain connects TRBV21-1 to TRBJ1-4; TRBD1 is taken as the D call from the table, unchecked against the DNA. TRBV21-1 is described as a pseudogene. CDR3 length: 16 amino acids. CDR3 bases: TGTGCCAGCAGCAACCCACAAGGGGTGCCTAATGAAAAACTGTTTTTT. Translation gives CASSNPQGVPNEKLFF.

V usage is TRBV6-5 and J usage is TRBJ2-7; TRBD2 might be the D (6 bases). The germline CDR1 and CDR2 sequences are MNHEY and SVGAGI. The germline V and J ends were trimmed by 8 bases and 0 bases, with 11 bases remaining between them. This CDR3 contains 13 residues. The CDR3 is CASSRDHSYEQYF. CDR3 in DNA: TGTGCCAGCTCGCGGGACCACTCCTACGAGCAGTACTTC.

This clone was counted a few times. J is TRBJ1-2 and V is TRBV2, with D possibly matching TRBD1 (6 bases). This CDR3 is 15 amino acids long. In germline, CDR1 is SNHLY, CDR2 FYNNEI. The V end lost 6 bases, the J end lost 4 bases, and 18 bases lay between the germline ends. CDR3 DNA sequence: TGTGCCAGCAGGGGCGGACAGTCGTCAACCTATGGCTACACCTTC. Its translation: CASRGGQSSTYGYTF.

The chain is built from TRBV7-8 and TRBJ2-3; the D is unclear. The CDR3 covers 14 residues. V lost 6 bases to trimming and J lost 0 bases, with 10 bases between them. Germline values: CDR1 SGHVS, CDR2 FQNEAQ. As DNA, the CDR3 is TGTGCCAGCAGTTTTGTTTCTAGCACAGATACGCAGTATTTT. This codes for CASSFVSSTDTQYF. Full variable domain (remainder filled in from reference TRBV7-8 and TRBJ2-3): GAGVSQSPRYKVAKRGQDVALRCDPISGHVSLFWYQQALGQGPEFLTYFQNEAQLDKSGLPSDRFFAERPEGSVSTLKIQRTQQEDSAVYLCASSFVSSTDTQYFGPGTRLTVL.

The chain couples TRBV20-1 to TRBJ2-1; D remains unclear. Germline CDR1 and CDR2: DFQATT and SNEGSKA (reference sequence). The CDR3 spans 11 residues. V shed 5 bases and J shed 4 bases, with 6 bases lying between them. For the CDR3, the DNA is TGCAGTGCTGCCGAATACAATGAGCAGTTCTTC. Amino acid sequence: CSAAEYNEQFF.

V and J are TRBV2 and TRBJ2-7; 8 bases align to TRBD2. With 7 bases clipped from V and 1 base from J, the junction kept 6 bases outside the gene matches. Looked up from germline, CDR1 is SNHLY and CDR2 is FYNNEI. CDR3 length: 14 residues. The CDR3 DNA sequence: TGTGCCAGCACTGGCGGGAGGCAGTCCTACGAGCAGTACTTC. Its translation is CASTGGRQSYEQYF.

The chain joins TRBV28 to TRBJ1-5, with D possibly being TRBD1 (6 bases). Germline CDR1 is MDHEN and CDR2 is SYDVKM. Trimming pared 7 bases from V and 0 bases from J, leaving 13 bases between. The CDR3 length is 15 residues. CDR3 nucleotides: TGTGCCAGCAATGGAGGGGGTAATAGCAATCAGCCCCAGCATTTT. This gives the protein CASNGGGNSNQPQHF.

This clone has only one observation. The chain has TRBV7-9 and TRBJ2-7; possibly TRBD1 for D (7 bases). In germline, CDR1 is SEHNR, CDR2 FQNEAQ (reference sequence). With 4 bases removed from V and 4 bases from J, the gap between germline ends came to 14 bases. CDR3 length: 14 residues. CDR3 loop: CASSSSGGTYEQYF. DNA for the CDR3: TGTGCCAGCAGCTCCTCAGGGGGGACGTACGAGCAGTACTTC.

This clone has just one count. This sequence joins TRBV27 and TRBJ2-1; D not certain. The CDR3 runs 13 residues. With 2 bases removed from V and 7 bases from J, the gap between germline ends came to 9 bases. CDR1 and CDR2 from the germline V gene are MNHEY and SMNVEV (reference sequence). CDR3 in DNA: TGTGCCAGCAGTTTAGGCTCATGGAATGAGCAGTTCTTC. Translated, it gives CASSLGSWNEQFF.

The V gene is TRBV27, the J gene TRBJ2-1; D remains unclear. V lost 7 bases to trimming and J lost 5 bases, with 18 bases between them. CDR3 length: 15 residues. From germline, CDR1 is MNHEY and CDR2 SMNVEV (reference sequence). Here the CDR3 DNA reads TGTGCCAGCAAGGTCATGGGCGGTCACAACAATGAGCAGTTCTTC. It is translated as CASKVMGGHNNEQFF.

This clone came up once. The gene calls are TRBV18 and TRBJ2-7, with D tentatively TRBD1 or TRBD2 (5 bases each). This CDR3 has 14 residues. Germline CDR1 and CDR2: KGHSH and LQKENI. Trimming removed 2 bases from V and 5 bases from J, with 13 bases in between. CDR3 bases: TGTGCCAGCTCACCAAGGCAGGGAGTAGACGAGCAGTACTTC. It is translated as CASSPRQGVDEQYF.

The CDR3 region has the DNA TGTGCCAGCAGCCGGGCGGGCAGGGAAGAGACCCAGTACTTC. The encoded protein is CASSRAGREETQYF. The genes are TRBV5-4 and TRBJ2-5; either TRBD1 or TRBD2 may supply D (5 bases each). V lost 4 bases and J lost 3, with 13 bases in between. CDR1 is SGHNT and CDR2 is YYREEE in the germline V gene (reference sequence). CDR3 length: 14 residues.

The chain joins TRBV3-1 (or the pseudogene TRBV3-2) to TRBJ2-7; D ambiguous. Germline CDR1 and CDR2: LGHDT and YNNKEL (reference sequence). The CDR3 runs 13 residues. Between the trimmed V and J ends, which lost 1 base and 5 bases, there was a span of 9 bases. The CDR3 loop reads CASSQAWVDEQYF. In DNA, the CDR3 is TGTGCCAGCAGCCAAGCTTGGGTCGACGAGCAGTACTTC.

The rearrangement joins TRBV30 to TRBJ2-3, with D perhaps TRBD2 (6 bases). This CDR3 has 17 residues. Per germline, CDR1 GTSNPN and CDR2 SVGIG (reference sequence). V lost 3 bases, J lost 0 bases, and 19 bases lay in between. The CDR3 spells CAWSRGGLATSTDTQYF. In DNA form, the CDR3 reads TGTGCCTGGAGCCGAGGCGGGCTAGCGACAAGCACAGATACGCAGTATTTT.

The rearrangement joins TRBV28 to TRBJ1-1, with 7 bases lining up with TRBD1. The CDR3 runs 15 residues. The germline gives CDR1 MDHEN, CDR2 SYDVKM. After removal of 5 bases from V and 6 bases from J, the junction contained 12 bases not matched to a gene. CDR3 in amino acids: CASSPPTGRSAEAFF. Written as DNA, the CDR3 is TGTGCCAGCAGTCCTCCGACAGGGAGGAGCGCTGAAGCTTTCTTT.

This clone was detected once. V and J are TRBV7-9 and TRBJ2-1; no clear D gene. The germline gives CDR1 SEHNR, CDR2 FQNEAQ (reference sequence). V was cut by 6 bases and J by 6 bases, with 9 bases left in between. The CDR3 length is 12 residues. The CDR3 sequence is CASRSRVNEQFF. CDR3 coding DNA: TGTGCCAGCAGGAGCCGGGTCAATGAGCAGTTCTTC.

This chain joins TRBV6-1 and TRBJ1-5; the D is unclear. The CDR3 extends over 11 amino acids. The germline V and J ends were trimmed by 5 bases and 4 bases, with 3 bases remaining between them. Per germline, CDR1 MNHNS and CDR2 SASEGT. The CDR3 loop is CASSQNQPQHF. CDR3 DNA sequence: TGTGCCAGCAGTCAGAATCAGCCCCAGCATTTT.

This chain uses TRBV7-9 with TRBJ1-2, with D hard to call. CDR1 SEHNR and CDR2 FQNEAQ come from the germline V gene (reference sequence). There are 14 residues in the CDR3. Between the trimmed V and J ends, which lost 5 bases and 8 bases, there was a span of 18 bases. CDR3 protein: CASSHNQALGGYTF. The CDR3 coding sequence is TGTGCCAGCAGCCACAACCAAGCCTTAGGAGGCTACACCTTC.

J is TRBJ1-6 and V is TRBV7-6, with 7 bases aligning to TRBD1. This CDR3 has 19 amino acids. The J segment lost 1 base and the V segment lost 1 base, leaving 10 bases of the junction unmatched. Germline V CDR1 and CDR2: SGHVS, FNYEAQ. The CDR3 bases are TGTGCCAGCAGCTTAGGCCCCCCCGACAGGGCGTCCTATAATTCACCCCTCCACTTT. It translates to CASSLGPPDRASYNSPLHF.

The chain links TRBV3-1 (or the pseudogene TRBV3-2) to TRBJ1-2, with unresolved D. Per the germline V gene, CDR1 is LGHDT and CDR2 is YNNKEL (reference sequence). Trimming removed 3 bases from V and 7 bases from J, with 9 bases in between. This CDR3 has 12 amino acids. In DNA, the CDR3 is TGTGCCAGCAGCCATGACGTAGGTGGCTACACCTTC. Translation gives CASSHDVGGYTF.

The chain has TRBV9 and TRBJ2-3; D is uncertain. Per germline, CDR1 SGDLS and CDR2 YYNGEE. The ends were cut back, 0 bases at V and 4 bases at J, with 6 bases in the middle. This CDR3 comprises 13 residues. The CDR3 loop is CASSVGSPDTQYF. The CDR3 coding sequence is TGTGCCAGCAGCGTAGGGTCCCCAGATACGCAGTATTTT. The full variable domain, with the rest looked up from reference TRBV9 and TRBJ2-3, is DSGVTQTPKHLITATGQRVTLRCSPRSGDLSVYWYQQSLDQGLQFLIQYYNGEERAKGNILERFSAQQFPDLHSELNLSSLELGDSALYFCASSVGSPDTQYFGPGTRLTVL.